Here is one TCR beta chain with its context. Which antigen it targets is not known. Base qualities are not at hand, and no much larger clone is one base apart. CDR1 and CDR2 are read off the germline V gene as SGHDN and FVKESK. V is reduced by 6 bases and J by 9 bases, leaving a spacing of 15 bases between them. The CDR3 sequence holds 13 residues, the cysteine and phenylalanine included. The read is trimmed to its CDR3 DNA, 39 bases read in frame from base 1. Libraries were prepared through RT-PCR. The run used an Illumina HiSeq 2500. TCRdb cleaned the public reads at Q25 with fastp, built clones with MiXCR and kept in-frame beta chains. Rows with a matching CDR3 protein are joined into one entry that keeps the most common DNA and genes. A total of 650,000 to 800,000 distinct CDR3 sequences appear in this sample, approximately 15% of them only once. The ten top clones hold 5.5% to 7% of the sample. The data derive from a study of response to subunit inactivated influenza vaccine (dated by TCRdb to between 2018 and 2020). Regarding the study in general: Deep quantitative profiling of the T cell receptor repertoire was used in the study to follow responses to a trivalent subunit inactivated influenza vaccine.

Beyond this particular receptor, the publication reports: The authors proposed that each seasonal influenza vaccination may bring in only a limited number of new T cells.

The sequence derives from a middle-aged man who received an inactivated influenza vaccine. Donor details come from another sample of the same person, matched by shared clones. Sequenced material: PBMCs from blood, taken around 15 days before vaccination. This chain joins TRBV14 to TRBJ2-1; the D gene lacks a confident call. This receptor has the CDR3 CASSTHQGLEQFF. The DNA sequence is as follows: TGTGCCAGCAGTACCCACCAAGGCCTTGAGCAGTTCTTC.